This T cell receptor (beta chain) was recorded in a study of T cell responses to AZD1222 COVID-19 vaccine. Measured with immunoSEQ multiplex PCR; TCRdb has only the in-frame clones, and not every one. This table holds under 200,000 clones, more than 70% found once. CDR3 size: 14 residues. V lost 3 bases and J 9 bases, leaving 16 bases between the germline ends. The germline V gene has CDR1 KGHSH and CDR2 LQKENI. Broader study findings: Of spike-specific TCRs, nearly half reportedly target regions left unmutated in variants.

As for this clone: The antigen is unknown.

J is TRBJ2-3 and V is TRBV18, with D possibly being TRBD1 (8 bases). Sample: peripheral blood, taken 28 days after the second AZD1222 dose. The receptor comes from an adult who received the AZD1222 COVID-19 vaccine. The CDR3 is CASSPTGGTGTQYF. In DNA, the CDR3 is TGTGCCAGCTCACCTACCGGGGGGACAGGAACGCAGTATTTT. The full variable domain, rest sourced from reference TRBV18 and TRBJ2-3, is NAGVMQNPRHLVRRRGQEARLRCSPMKGHSHVYWYRQLPEEGLKFMVYLQKENIIDESGMPKERFSAEFPKEGPSILRIQQVVRGDSAAYFCASSPTGGTGTQYFGPGTRLTVL.